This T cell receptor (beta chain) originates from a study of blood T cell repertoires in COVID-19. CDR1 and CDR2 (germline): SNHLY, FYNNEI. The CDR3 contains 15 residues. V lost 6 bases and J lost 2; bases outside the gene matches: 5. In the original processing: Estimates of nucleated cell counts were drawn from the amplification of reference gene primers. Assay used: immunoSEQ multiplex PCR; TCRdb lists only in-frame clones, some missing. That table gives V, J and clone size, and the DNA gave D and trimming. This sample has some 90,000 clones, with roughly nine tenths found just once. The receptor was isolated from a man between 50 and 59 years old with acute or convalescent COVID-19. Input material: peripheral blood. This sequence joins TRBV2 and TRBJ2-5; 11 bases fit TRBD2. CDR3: CASRLGTSGQETQYF. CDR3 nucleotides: TGTGCCAGCAGGCTGGGGACTAGCGGACAAGAGACCCAGTACTTC.